This T cell receptor beta chain was obtained from a study of blood T cell repertoires in COVID-19. The repertoire was sequenced with immunoSEQ multiplex PCR; TCRdb's copy has only in-frame clones and lacks some. The table shows under 450,000 clones, with approximately 77% occurring only once. V was shortened by 4 bases and J by 6 bases, with 18 bases between the two germline ends. Germline V CDR1 and CDR2: MDHEN, SYDVKM. This CDR3 has 15 residues. This clonotype originated in a human donor with acute or convalescent COVID-19. The donor label of this sample is uncertain. The sequencing sample was made of peripheral blood. V is TRBV28 and J is TRBJ1-2, with D unresolved. The CDR3 loop is CASSSSPTPYNGYTF. CDR3 sequence (DNA): TGTGCCAGCAGTTCCTCCCCGACACCTTACAATGGCTACACCTTC.